Below are 15 T cell receptor beta chains sequenced from a single sample in a study of vaccination effects on CD4 cells after COVID-19. No antigens are known for them. Subsequent to a culture period of roughly 11 days, CD4+ T cells were isolated. All participants had two doses of either the BNT162b2 or mRNA-1273 vaccine. Here immunoSEQ multiplex PCR was the method, and the copy in TCRdb shows in-frame clones only, minus some. The sample shows 45,000 or so clones, 55% to 75% of them seen only once. The sequencing here drew on CD4+ T cells from PBMCs cultured without peptide, taken after COVID-19 vaccination. The receptors shown here come from a human donor who received a COVID-19 vaccine.

V and J are TRBV6-6 and TRBJ2-6; 9 bases are shared with TRBD1. This CDR3 spans 17 amino acids. The germline CDR1 and CDR2 sequences are MNHNY and SVGAGI (reference sequence). The junction had 5 bases not matched to a gene; V was cut back by 5 bases and J by 0 bases. The CDR3 loop reads CASSPGTGYSGANVLTF. The DNA of the CDR3 is TGTGCCAGCAGTCCGGGGACAGGGTACTCTGGGGCCAACGTCCTGACTTTC.

This clone was observed a few times. The rearrangement joins TRBV20-1 to TRBJ1-2; D is undetermined. Germline V gene sequence: CDR1 DFQATT, CDR2 SNEGSKA (reference sequence). The CDR3 sequence is 11 residues long. Trimming removed 6 bases from V and 8 bases from J, with 13 bases in between. CDR3 coding DNA: TGCAGTGCCGGGCAGCAGTCCGGCTACACCTTC. This translates into CSAGQQSGYTF.

This clone appeared a few times. The chain recombines TRBV7-9 with TRBJ1-2; D gene unclear. With 1 base removed from V and 14 bases from J, the gap between germline ends came to 14 bases. Germline loops: CDR1 SEHNR, CDR2 FQNEAQ (reference sequence). This CDR3 has 12 residues. The CDR3 bases are TGTGCCAGCAGCTTAGAGTCGCGGGGAGAAACCTTC. This codes for CASSLESRGETF.

The genes are TRBV5-6 and TRBJ1-2, with D unclear. The germline V gene has CDR1 SGHDT and CDR2 YYEEEE. This CDR3 has 12 residues. Trimming removed 4 bases at V and 5 bases at J, with 9 bases between. The CDR3, as DNA: TGTGCCAGCAGCGAGGGCACATATGGCTACACCTTC. Its protein is CASSEGTYGYTF.

The J gene is TRBJ1-2, the V gene TRBV6-4; D is unresolved. V was cut by 0 bases and J by 3 bases, with 8 bases left in between. CDR1 and CDR2 (germline): MRHNA, SNTAGT. The CDR3 is 14 residues long. DNA for the CDR3: TGTGCCAGCAGTGACTCGGACCGATACTATGGCTACACCTTC. This codes for CASSDSDRYYGYTF.

V gene TRBV3-1 (or the pseudogene TRBV3-2) combines with J gene TRBJ2-7, with 11 bases aligning to TRBD2. The CDR3 has 14 residues. Germline CDR1 is LGHDT and CDR2 is YNNKEL (reference sequence). J lost 4 bases, V lost 1 base, and 0 bases had no gene match. The CDR3 here is CASSQVAGGYEQYF. For the CDR3, the DNA is TGTGCCAGCAGCCAAGTAGCGGGAGGGTACGAGCAGTACTTC.

The gene calls are TRBV12-5 and TRBJ1-2, with TRBD1 matching over 7 bases. Looked up from germline, CDR1 is LGHNT and CDR2 is FRNRAP. This CDR3 has 16 residues. V gave up 0 bases and J gave up 5 bases; unmatched junction bases: 9. The CDR3: CASGLVLQGIGYGYTF. CDR3 nucleotides: TGTGCTAGTGGTTTGGTGCTACAGGGGATAGGGTATGGCTACACCTTC.

The rearrangement joins TRBV19 to TRBJ2-2, with TRBD1 matching over 9 bases. Germline V gene sequence: CDR1 LNHDA, CDR2 SQIVND (reference sequence). The CDR3 length is 13 residues. Losses at the gene ends were 6 bases for V and 6 bases for J; bases not matched to a gene: 2. CDR3 DNA sequence: TGTGCCAGTAGAAGGACAGGGGCCGGGGAGCTGTTTTTT. It specifies CASRRTGAGELFF.

This clone was recorded a few times. The chain is built from TRBV7-9 and TRBJ1-2, with D possibly TRBD1 on 5 matching bases. The V end was cut by 5 bases, the J end by 1 base, with 17 bases between. The germline gives CDR1 SEHNR, CDR2 FQNEAQ (reference sequence). The CDR3 extends over 16 amino acids. The CDR3 bases are TGTGCCAGCAGCACCCGGGTCAGGGACCATAACTATGGCTACACCTTC. It specifies CASSTRVRDHNYGYTF.

CDR3 in amino acids: CASSMVGQGGTEAFF. In nucleotides, the CDR3 is TGTGCCAGTAGTATGGTGGGACAGGGGGGTACTGAAGCTTTCTTT. The rearrangement links TRBV19 to TRBJ1-1, with TRBD1 matching 11 bases. CDR3 length: 15 amino acids. In germline, CDR1 is LNHDA, CDR2 SQIVND (reference sequence). With V trimmed by 3 bases and J by 5 bases, 5 bases remained unmatched.

The chain couples TRBV27 to TRBJ2-7, with 7 bases identical to TRBD1. The CDR3 extends over 15 amino acids. Germline V gene lookup returns CDR1 MNHEY and CDR2 SMNVEV (reference sequence). With V trimmed by 6 bases and J by 2 bases, 10 bases remained unmatched. This CDR3 reads CASRGTVRLPYEQYF. The CDR3, as DNA: TGTGCCAGCAGGGGGACAGTCCGTCTCCCCTACGAGCAGTACTTC.

J is TRBJ1-3 and V is TRBV30, with D possibly TRBD1 on 5 matching bases. CDR3 length: 15 residues. The V end lost 0 bases, the J end lost 0 bases, and 9 bases lay between the germline ends. Germline-derived CDR1 and CDR2 are GTSNPN and SVGIG (reference sequence). CDR3 nucleotides: TGTGCCTGGAGTGTACGCAGGGTCTCTGGAAACACCATATATTTT. Translating it yields CAWSVRRVSGNTIYF.

This chain connects TRBV27 to TRBJ2-7; the match to TRBD1 covers 9 bases. V shed 4 bases and J 7 bases; nucleotides not matched to a gene: 2. The CDR3 is 12 residues long. Germline CDR1 reads MNHEY; CDR2 reads SMNVEV (reference sequence). In DNA form, the CDR3 reads TGTGCCAGCAGTTGGGACAGGGCGGAGCAGTACTTC. This codes for CASSWDRAEQYF.

The V and J genes are TRBV5-1 and TRBJ1-2, with D tentatively TRBD1 (6 bases). With 0 bases removed from V and 0 bases from J, the gap between germline ends came to 9 bases. Germline CDR1 and CDR2: SGHRS and YFSETQ. CDR3 length equals 15 residues. Here the CDR3 DNA reads TGCGCCAGCAGCTTGGGGCAGGGGCCTAACTATGGCTACACCTTC. It specifies CASSLGQGPNYGYTF.

V and J are TRBV2 and TRBJ2-3; 13 positions agree with TRBD2. Germline V gives CDR1 SNHLY, CDR2 FYNNEI. There are 14 residues in the CDR3. V lost 9 bases, J lost 3 bases, and 3 bases stayed unmatched. This chain's CDR3 is CARATSGGTDTQYF. CDR3 nucleotides: TGTGCCAGGGCGACTAGCGGGGGGACAGATACGCAGTATTTT.